This T cell receptor (beta chain) was sequenced in a study of T cells in localized non-small cell lung cancer. Of note for this clone: What it recognizes is unknown.

Findings and limits, study-wide: Uninvolved neighboring lung showed the greatest T cell clonality, exceeding tumor. Out of the top 100 tumor clones, a median 57 were seen in adjacent lung. Heterogeneity within the tumor remains possible, as just one region underwent sequencing.

Produced via immunoSEQ multiplex PCR; TCRdb's table is partial and in-frame only. The sample contains 1,000 to 1,500 clones, roughly a fifth of which appear only once. From germline, CDR1 is LNHDA and CDR2 SQIVND (reference sequence). The CDR3 has 14 residues. The V gene lost 4 bases and the J gene lost 4 bases, with 11 bases spanning the gap. The TCR sequence derives from a male donor aged 60 or over with stage III squamous cell lung carcinoma. The rearrangement joins TRBV19 to TRBJ1-5; a possible D gene is TRBD1 (6 bases). The specimen comprised normal lung tissue next to the tumor, sampled before any cancer treatment. The CDR3 DNA follows: TGTGCCAGTAGTACCGGGACACTAAATCAGCCCCAGCATTTT. Translation gives CASSTGTLNQPQHF.